The 30 T cell receptor beta chains below were found in one sample sequenced in a study of metastatic and nonmetastatic thyroid tumors. TCRdb re-called clones from the PCR reads using MiXCR. This sample has about 22,000 clones, with around 21% found just once. All patients were treatment-naive before thyroid surgery. The material sequenced was blood. The receptors were gathered from a male donor with papillary thyroid cancer or a benign thyroid nodule (not recorded which). Some clones in this sample may be carry-over from other donors' samples.

By sample share, this clone is medium-sized (0.01 to 0.1%). The same CDR3 is also encoded by other DNA sequences in this sample. The V gene is TRBV6-1, the J gene TRBJ2-7; D might be TRBD2 (6 bases). The CDR3 has 14 amino acids. From germline, CDR1 is MNHNS and CDR2 SASEGT. Deletions cut 5 bases from V and 0 bases from J, with 11 bases between. CDR3 protein: CASSWGTLSYEQYF. CDR3 coding DNA: TGTGCCAGCAGTTGGGGGACTCTCTCCTACGAGCAGTACTTC.

This clone was observed at least ten times. The chain uses TRBV12-3 or TRBV12-4 and TRBJ2-1, with 9 bases aligning to TRBD1. The V segment lost 2 bases and the J segment 9 bases; nucleotides outside the gene matches: 2. The CDR3 totals 13 residues. The CDR3 nucleotides are TGTGCCAGCAGTTTAAGGGGACAGGGTGAGCAGTTCTTC. It translates to CASSLRGQGEQFF.

The chain uses TRBV11-1 and TRBJ1-2; D may be TRBD1 (5 bases). Germline V gives CDR1 SGHAT, CDR2 FQDESV (reference sequence). The CDR3 has 16 amino acids. V dropped 5 bases and J dropped 6 bases, with 22 bases sitting between them. CDR3 DNA: TGTGCCAGCAGCGATAACAGGTGGAGACATCTCGATGGCTACACCTTC. Its protein is CASSDNRWRHLDGYTF. The full variable domain, with the rest looked up from reference TRBV11-1 and TRBJ1-2, is EAEVAQSPRYKITEKSQAVAFWCDPISGHATLYWYRQILGQGPELLVQFQDESVVDDSQLPKDRFSAERLKGVDSTLKIQPAELGDSAMYLCASSDNRWRHLDGYTFGSGTRLTVV.

This clone was counted many times. Other DNA sequences in the same sample also yield this CDR3. The chain joins TRBV6-4 to TRBJ2-3; 10 bases are a match to TRBD1. CDR3 length: 15 amino acids. CDR1 and CDR2 from the germline V gene are MRHNA and SNTAGT. With 3 bases clipped from V and 4 bases from J, the junction kept 4 bases outside the gene matches. The CDR3 here is CASSDGTGEADTQYF. DNA for the CDR3: TGTGCCAGCAGTGATGGGACAGGGGAGGCAGATACGCAGTATTTT.

This clone came up many times. The chain joins TRBV12-3 or TRBV12-4 to TRBJ2-5; D gene uncertain. The CDR3 is 15 amino acids. The V end was cut by 7 bases, the J end by 5 bases, with 20 bases between. CDR3 sequence reads: CASTSTFSAGETQYF. CDR3 DNA: TGTGCCAGCACATCGACCTTTTCGGCTGGGGAGACCCAGTACTTC.

Comments on this clone: Relative to the germline gene, one junction end is altered; a read error may explain this. The chain joins TRBV20-1 to TRBJ2-7; D is possibly TRBD2 (6 bases). In germline, CDR1 is DFQATT, CDR2 SNEGSKA (reference sequence). The CDR3 spans 12 residues. The CDR3 here is CSSKGLSYGQYF. The CDR3 DNA sequence: TGCAGTTCTAAGGGACTTTCCTACGGGCAGTACTTC.

The chain uses TRBV6-9 and TRBJ1-2; maybe TRBD1 (6 bases). This CDR3 region has 18 residues. Between the trimmed V and J ends, which lost 1 base and 2 bases, there was a span of 20 bases. Germline CDR1 and CDR2: MNHGY and SVAAGI. DNA of the CDR3: TGTGCCAGCAGTTATTTGGGGGCAGGAAACAGGGAGAACTATGGCTACACCTTC. Translating gives CASSYLGAGNRENYGYTF.

The rearrangement links TRBV28 to TRBJ2-1; TRBD2 is a possible D gene (6 bases). Germline loops: CDR1 MDHEN, CDR2 SYDVKM. The germline V and J ends were trimmed by 3 bases and 4 bases, with 10 bases remaining between them. This CDR3 comprises 14 residues. CDR3 nucleotides: TGTGCCAGCAGTTTGACGGGAGAGTACAATGAGCAGTTCTTC. Protein: CASSLTGEYNEQFF.

This clone was seen many times. The chain recombines TRBV6-1 with TRBJ2-3; weak D call: TRBD2 (5 bases). The CDR3 runs 12 residues. V lost 10 bases to trimming and J lost 2 bases, with 10 bases between them. From germline, CDR1 is MNHNS and CDR2 SASEGT. The CDR3 is CAIRRDTDTQYF. DNA of the CDR3: TGTGCCATACGACGGGACACAGATACGCAGTATTTT.

This clone has more than one count but fewer than ten. Sequence at one end of the junction differs from germline and may be a read error. The rearrangement joins TRBV6-4 to TRBJ2-2; D gene ambiguous. CDR3 length equals 15 residues. CDR1 is MRHNA and CDR2 is SNTAGT in the germline V gene. The CDR3: CASSETVLPTGELFF. In DNA form, the CDR3 reads TGTGCCAGCAGTGAAACAGTGCTGCCCACCGGTGAGCTGTTTTTT.

Comments on this clone: Other DNA sequences in this specimen translate into the identical CDR3. V gene TRBV20-1 combines with J gene TRBJ2-1; 8 bases are a match to TRBD1. J lost 4 bases, V lost 5 bases, and 10 bases had no gene match. CDR1 and CDR2 (germline): DFQATT, SNEGSKA (reference sequence). CDR3 length: 15 amino acids. CDR3 amino acids: CSAGGTGGFYNEQFF. The CDR3 DNA sequence: TGCAGTGCTGGGGGTACAGGGGGGTTTTACAATGAGCAGTTCTTC.

This clone was seen repeatedly, ten times or more. V is TRBV4-1 and J is TRBJ2-1, with TRBD1 identical over 8 bases. The germline gives CDR1 MGHRA, CDR2 YSYEKL. V shed 0 bases and J 8 bases; nucleotides not matched to a gene: 9. The CDR3 contains 16 residues. CDR3 protein: CASSQDDRGVYYEQFF. The CDR3 DNA reads as TGCGCCAGCAGCCAAGACGACAGGGGTGTTTATTATGAGCAGTTCTTC.

This clone was detected many times. V is TRBV19 and J is TRBJ1-2; D might be TRBD1 (5 bases). Germline values: CDR1 LNHDA, CDR2 SQIVND (reference sequence). The CDR3 contains 17 residues. Trimming shortened V by 5 bases and J by 2 bases, and 21 bases separated the two germline ends. The CDR3 DNA follows: TGTGCCAGTAGTGTCGAATCGACCAGGGCTAGAAACTATGGCTACACCTTC. Its protein product is CASSVESTRARNYGYTF.

The rearrangement uses TRBV9 and TRBJ1-5; D not resolved. This CDR3 contains 15 residues. V was trimmed by 0 bases and J by 4 bases, leaving 11 bases between them. Germline V lookup: CDR1 SGDLS, CDR2 YYNGEE. Here the CDR3 reads CASSVGSRTNQPQHF. CDR3 DNA: TGTGCCAGCAGCGTAGGGTCAAGGACGAATCAGCCCCAGCATTTT.

The chain carries TRBV5-4 and TRBJ2-3; D gene ambiguous. Deletions cut 0 bases from V and 4 bases from J, with 12 bases between. Per the germline V gene, CDR1 is SGHNT and CDR2 is YYREEE (reference sequence). This CDR3 spans 15 amino acids. The CDR3 reads CASSLDLEGPDTQYF. In DNA, the CDR3 is TGTGCCAGCAGCTTGGATCTAGAAGGTCCAGATACGCAGTATTTT.

This rearrangement joins TRBV27 to TRBJ2-1; D is perhaps TRBD1 (6 bases). V lost 2 bases to trimming and J lost 7 bases, with 15 bases between them. Germline V gene sequence: CDR1 MNHEY, CDR2 SMNVEV (reference sequence). The CDR3 is made up of 15 amino acids. The CDR3 DNA reads TGTGCCAGCAGTTTAATCGAGCCAGGGGTTAATGAGCAGTTCTTC. Encoded protein: CASSLIEPGVNEQFF.

The chain has TRBV5-1 and TRBJ1-6; D is ambiguous. CDR3 length: 14 amino acids. Germline lookup yields CDR1 SGHRS and CDR2 YFSETQ. The germline V and J ends were trimmed by 0 bases and 6 bases, with 7 bases remaining between them. CDR3 DNA: TGCGCCAGCAGCTTGGGCAGGACTAATTCACCCCTCCACTTT. It translates to CASSLGRTNSPLHF.

The V and J genes are TRBV6-1 and TRBJ1-1; D not resolved. V shed 10 bases and J shed 5 bases, with 11 bases lying between them. Germline V lookup: CDR1 MNHNS, CDR2 SASEGT. CDR3 length equals 11 residues. CDR3 in amino acids: CATKKGTEAFF. CDR3 DNA: TGTGCCACAAAGAAAGGTACTGAAGCTTTCTTT.

This clone has at least ten counts. Sequence at one end of the junction differs from germline and may be a read error. V gene TRBV6-5 combines with J gene TRBJ2-1; no reliable D call. This CDR3 is 16 amino acids long. Germline V gene data show CDR1 as MNHEY and CDR2 as SVGAGI. The CDR3 spells CANSYEEQPSYNEQFF. As DNA, the CDR3 is TGTGCCAACAGTTATGAAGAGCAGCCCTCCTACAATGAGCAGTTCTTC.

This clone was detected many times. The chain links TRBV30 to TRBJ1-5; D is possibly TRBD1 (6 bases). The CDR3 is 14 residues long. The germline V gene has CDR1 GTSNPN and CDR2 SVGIG (reference sequence). V dropped 2 bases and J dropped 4 bases, with 12 bases sitting between them. The CDR3 sequence: CAWSMGQGNQPQHF. The CDR3 DNA follows: TGTGCCTGGAGTATGGGTCAGGGGAATCAGCCCCAGCATTTT. Full variable domain (outside the CDR3, taken from reference TRBV30 and TRBJ1-5): SQTIHQWPATLVQPVGSPLSLECTVEGTSNPNLYWYRQAAGRGLQLLFYSVGIGQISSEVPQNLSASRPQDRQFILSSKKLLLSDSGFYLCAWSMGQGNQPQHFGDGTRLSIL.

By proportion, this clone is medium-sized (0.01 to 0.1%). This chain connects TRBV4-2 to TRBJ1-1; 10 nucleotides line up with TRBD1. Trimming took 4 bases from V and 4 from J; bases not matched to a gene: 6. The germline V gene has CDR1 LGHNA and CDR2 YNFKEQ. The length of the CDR3 is 15 residues. CDR3 sequence reads: CASSRGTGDLTEAFF. The CDR3 DNA is TGTGCCAGCAGCCGAGGGACAGGGGACCTCACTGAAGCTTTCTTT.

This clone is judged medium-sized. The rearrangement links TRBV20-1 to TRBJ2-7; 8 bases align to TRBD2. Germline V gene lookup returns CDR1 DFQATT and CDR2 SNEGSKA (reference sequence). The CDR3 consists of 16 residues. V shed 0 bases, J shed 2 bases, and the junction held 9 bases outside the gene matches. CDR3 in amino acids: CSARDRQAGGTYEQYF. The CDR3, as DNA: TGCAGTGCTAGAGATCGGCAGGCGGGAGGAACCTACGAGCAGTACTTC.

By frequency in the sample, this clone is medium-sized. This CDR3 is also generated by other DNA sequences in the sample. The chain carries TRBV28 and TRBJ1-3, with D uncertain. Trimming stripped 8 bases from V and 0 bases from J, with 17 bases between. CDR3 size: 16 residues. The V gene's germline CDR1 is MDHEN and CDR2 SYDVKM. For the CDR3, the DNA is TGTGCCAGCTCCTCAAATAAGGTACTCTCTGGAAACACCATATATTTT. This gives the protein CASSSNKVLSGNTIYF. The whole variable domain, remainder taken from reference TRBV28 and TRBJ1-3, is DVKVTQSSRYLVKRTGEKVFLECVQDMDHENMFWYRQDPGLGLRLIYFSYDVKMKEKGDIPEGYSVSREKKERFSLILESASTNQTSMYLCASSSNKVLSGNTIYFGEGSWLTVV.

This clone has at least ten counts. V and J are TRBV11-1 and TRBJ1-2; TRBD1 matches at 11 bases. J gave up 8 bases and V 1 base, and 9 bases lay outside the gene matches. Germline V gives CDR1 SGHAT, CDR2 FQDESV (reference sequence). The CDR3 loop spans 16 amino acids. CDR3 nucleotides: TGTGCCAGCAGCTTAGGGACAGGGGGCCCAATAGGGGGCTACACCTTC. This encodes CASSLGTGGPIGGYTF.

Comment on this clone: The junction shows a germline mismatch at one end, possibly a read error. For the CDR3, the DNA is TGCAGTGCCTCGGGGGAGGGATCCCTCTACGAGCATTACTTC. It is translated as CSASGEGSLYEHYF. The chain links TRBV20-1 to TRBJ2-7, with 7 bases lining up with TRBD2. Germline V gene lookup returns CDR1 DFQATT and CDR2 SNEGSKA (reference sequence). This CDR3 has 14 residues.

The V call is TRBV30, the J call TRBJ1-1; D is unclear. With 1 base removed from V and 3 bases from J, the gap between germline ends came to 9 bases. Germline CDR1 GTSNPN, CDR2 SVGIG (reference sequence). CDR3 length equals 13 residues. This CDR3 reads CAWSADRYTEAFF. CDR3 in DNA: TGTGCCTGGAGTGCTGATAGGTACACTGAAGCTTTCTTT.

The genes are TRBV4-1 and TRBJ2-7; 9 bases agree with TRBD1. CDR1 MGHRA and CDR2 YSYEKL come from the germline V gene. The CDR3 covers 14 residues. J gave up 6 bases and V 9 bases, and 12 bases lay outside the gene matches. CDR3 nucleotide sequence: TGCGCCAGTATCCAAGGTGGGGACAGGGCCGAGCAGTACTTC. Translation: CASIQGGDRAEQYF.

Remarks on this clone: At one end the junction does not follow the germline gene, possibly because of a read error. Additional DNA sequences in this sample encode the identical CDR3. The gene calls are TRBV2 and TRBJ2-5, with D possibly being TRBD1 or TRBD2 (5 bases each). Germline loops: CDR1 SNHLY, CDR2 FYNNEI. The length of the CDR3 is 12 residues. In DNA form, the CDR3 reads TGTGCGAGCAGGGTTATCAGGGACCGACAGTACTTC. Translation gives CASRVIRDRQYF.

The rearrangement uses TRBV9 and TRBJ2-1, with D tentatively TRBD2 (6 bases). With 0 bases removed from V and 6 bases from J, the gap between germline ends came to 13 bases. Germline CDR1 reads SGDLS; CDR2 reads YYNGEE. The CDR3 is made up of 15 amino acids. CDR3 coding DNA: TGTGCCAGCAGCGTAGGGTTAGCGGCAGGCAATGAGCAGTTCTTC. Protein product: CASSVGLAAGNEQFF.

CDR3 amino acids: CASSITPVMRARQFF. The DNA of the CDR3 is TGTGCCAGCAGCATAACCCCAGTGATGAGGGCCCGACAGTTCTTC. J is TRBJ2-1 and V is TRBV11-2; TRBD2 is a possible D gene (5 bases). The CDR3 has 15 residues. The germline CDR1 and CDR2 sequences are SGHAT and FQNNGV. V was shortened by 5 bases and J by 13 bases, with 24 bases between the two germline ends.